One sample yielded the 12 T cell receptor beta chains listed below, sequenced in a study of tissue T cells after allogeneic stem cell transplantation. Data came from immunoSEQ multiplex PCR; TCRdb stores just in-frame clones and leaves some out. The sample includes roughly 10,000 clones, under 40% of them seen just once. Time point denoted: mouse harvest day 7 after allogeneic transplant. Each mouse received 10^7 T-cell-depleted marrow cells plus 10^6 splenic CD5+ T cells by tail vein. The sample was skin. These receptor sequences come from a female BALB/c mouse given C57BL/6 T cells with graft-versus-host disease after an allogeneic hematopoietic cell transplant.

Turning to this clone: The genes and germline here are from mouse. The read is 1 residue too short to cover the CDR3 end, so that end is filled in from the germline J gene. The chain links TRBV13-1 to TRBJ2-7, with no clear D. Germline V gives CDR1 NSHNY, CDR2 SYGAGN. The V gene lost 0 bases and the J gene lost 5 bases, with 12 bases spanning the gap. The CDR3 covers 14 residues. The covered CDR3 bases are TGTGCCAGCAGTGATGCCGGGGTCGGGAATGAACAGTAC. Its protein is CASSDAGVGNEQY. The entire CDR3 reads CASSDAGVGNEQYF.

On this clone itself: A much larger clone differs by one base, so this may be a read error. Gene names follow the mouse nomenclature. The CDR3 goes on 1 residue after the read ends, and that part is filled in from the germline J gene. Other DNA sequences of this sample code for an identical CDR3. V gene TRBV20 combines with J gene TRBJ2-7; D is unclear. Trimming shortened V by 1 base and J by 4 bases, and 5 bases separated the two germline ends. CDR1 and CDR2 (germline): GFQATS, STVNSAI. The CDR3 is made up of 11 amino acids. The CDR3 bases that were read are TGTGGTGCTAGGGGGGGATATGAACAGTAC. This gives the protein CGARGGYEQY. The whole CDR3 sequence is CGARGGYEQYF.

A note on this clone: Gene names follow the mouse nomenclature. The read ends 1 residue shy of where the CDR3 ends; the end is completed using the germline J gene. This chain connects TRBV16 to TRBJ1-4; 7 nucleotides align to TRBD1. The CDR3 has 14 residues. CDR1 and CDR2 from the germline V gene are SGHSA and FRNQAP. The J segment lost 4 bases and the V segment lost 5 bases, leaving 4 bases of the junction unmatched. CDR3 sequence: CASSPQGSNERLFF. Partial CDR3 DNA: TGTGCAAGCAGCCCACAGGGGAGCAACGAAAGATTATTT.

This clone was detected only a few times. Each gene name is a mouse one. From the germline J gene comes the end of the CDR3, since the read stops 1 residue before it. This chain connects TRBV13-3 to TRBJ1-4; unclear D gene. V was clipped by 5 bases and J by 4 bases, with 3 bases between them. Germline values: CDR1 NNHDY, CDR2 SYVADS. The CDR3 covers 11 residues. This CDR3 reads CASSYNERLFF. CDR3 bases read: TGTGCCAGCAGCTACAACGAAAGATTATTT.

This clone was detected a few times. Gene names and germline refer to mouse. The CDR3 end lies 1 residue beyond the end of the read and is filled in from the germline J gene. The V gene is TRBV16, the J gene TRBJ2-7; D gene unclear. Trimming took off 0 bases at V and 3 bases at J, with 6 bases between the two ends. This CDR3 is 13 amino acids long. In germline, CDR1 is SGHSA, CDR2 FRNQAP. CDR3 DNA, as far as it was read: TGTGCAAGCAGCTTAGAGCCAGTCTATGAACAGTAC. It is translated as CASSLEPVYEQY. In full, the CDR3 reads CASSLEPVYEQYF.

This clone was counted only a few times. Germline and genes: mouse. Read coverage stops 1 residue before the CDR3 terminus; the germline J gene supplies the remainder. This chain links TRBV23 with TRBJ1-1; the table's D gene call, TRBD1, was not cross checked with the DNA. This CDR3 comprises 14 residues. Germline V gene lookup returns CDR1 KGHTA and CDR2 FQNQQP. The CDR3 spells CSSTRDRGNTEVFF. The sequenced part of the CDR3 DNA is TGCTCCAGCACCCGGGACAGGGGAAACACAGAAGTCTTC.

As to this clone: Here the gene names and germline are mouse. The sequenced fragment ends 1 residue before the CDR3 boundary, so the rest is inferred from the germline J gene. The chain carries TRBV26 and TRBJ2-3; 11 bases are a match to TRBD2. CDR3 length: 16 residues. CDR1 is KGHPV, CDR2 FQNQEV, per germline (reference sequence). V lost 0 bases, J lost 3 bases, and 2 bases stayed unmatched. CDR3 region: CASSLSTGGAAETLYF. CDR3 DNA (partial): TGTGCCAGCAGTCTGTCCACTGGGGGGGCCGCAGAAACGCTGTAT.

As for this clone: Germline and genes: mouse. The observed sequence ends 1 residue before the CDR3 terminus, with the missing tail filled in from the germline J gene. The V call is TRBV12-2, the J call TRBJ1-2; D call uncertain. Germline loops: CDR1 SGHLS, CDR2 HYDKME. The V gene lost 0 bases and the J gene lost 0 bases, with 1 base spanning the gap. The CDR3 runs to 12 residues. The CDR3 spells CASSLSNSDYTF. The DNA read from the CDR3 is TGTGCCAGCTCTCTCTCAAACTCCGACTACACC. Variable domain in full (rest from reference TRBV12-2 and TRBJ1-2): NSGVVQSPRYIIKGKGERSILKCIPISGHLSVAWYQQTQGQELKFFIQHYDKMERDKGNLPSRFSVQQFDDYHSEMNMSALELEDSAVYFCASSLSNSDYTFGSGTRLLVI.

With respect to this clone: Genes and germline come from the mouse. The observed sequence ends 1 residue before the CDR3 terminus, with the missing tail filled in from the germline J gene. This rearrangement joins TRBV31 to TRBJ2-3; 9 bases map to TRBD2. Unmatched junction bases numbered 4, after V lost 3 bases and J lost 0 bases. Germline V gene lookup returns CDR1 GKSSPN and CDR2 SITVG. The CDR3 totals 15 residues. The CDR3 sequence is CAWSPGLGSAETLYF. The sequenced CDR3 bases are TGTGCCTGGAGCCCCGGACTGGGGAGTGCAGAAACGCTGTAT.

A single count supports this clone. Mouse germline and gene names are used. The DNA ends 1 residue before the CDR3 does, and the rest of the CDR3 is filled in from the germline J gene. V and J are TRBV19 and TRBJ2-1, with D perhaps matching TRBD1 (8 bases). Per the germline V gene, CDR1 is FNHDT and CDR2 is SITEND (reference sequence). V was trimmed by 3 bases and J by 7 bases, leaving 11 bases between them. CDR3 length: 13 amino acids. CDR3 DNA (partial): TGTGCCAGCAGTAAACAGGGGGGGGCTGAGCAGTTC. Translation: CASSKQGGAEQF. The CDR3 reads in full as CASSKQGGAEQFF.

Turning to this clone: Genes and germline are mouse. The missing CDR3 end, 1 residue past where the read stops, is filled in from the germline J gene. This sequence joins TRBV14 and TRBJ2-7; D perhaps matches TRBD1 (5 bases). The length of the CDR3 is 13 residues. CDR1 and CDR2 (germline): SGHDT, FRDEAV. The V and J ends lost 5 bases and 5 bases respectively, with 14 bases between them. The CDR3 DNA, read in part, is TGTGCCAGCAGCCCGACAGATCAGGATGAACAGTAC. As protein: CASSPTDQDEQY. The whole CDR3 is CASSPTDQDEQYF.

This clone was counted only a few times. Here the gene names and germline are mouse. Read data end 1 residue before the CDR3 end; the end is taken from the germline J gene. This chain joins TRBV23 and TRBJ1-2; the table's D gene call, TRBD1, was not cross checked with the DNA. Germline assignment: CDR1 KGHTA and CDR2 FQNQQP. This CDR3 is built from 13 residues. The CDR3 DNA, read in part, is TGCTCCAGCAGCCTACAGGGTGGGTCCGACTACACC. Residues: CSSSLQGGSDYT. The entire CDR3 is CSSSLQGGSDYTF.